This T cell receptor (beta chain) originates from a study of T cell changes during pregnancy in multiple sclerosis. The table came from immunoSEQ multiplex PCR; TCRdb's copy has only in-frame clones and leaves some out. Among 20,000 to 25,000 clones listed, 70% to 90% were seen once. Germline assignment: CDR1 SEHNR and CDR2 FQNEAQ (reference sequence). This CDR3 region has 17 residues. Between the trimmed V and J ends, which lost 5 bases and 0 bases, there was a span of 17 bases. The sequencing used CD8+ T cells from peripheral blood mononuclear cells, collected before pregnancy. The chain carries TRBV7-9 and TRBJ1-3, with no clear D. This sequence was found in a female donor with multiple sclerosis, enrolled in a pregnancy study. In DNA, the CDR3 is TGTGCCAGCAGCCGGATGGAAGCTTCTAGCTCTGGAAACACCATATATTTT. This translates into CASSRMEASSSGNTIYF.